Sequencing of this T cell receptor beta chain was carried out in a study of identifying expanded T cells in peripheral blood. Sequencing used immunoSEQ multiplex PCR; TCRdb keeps in-frame clones, though not all of them. The sample shows tens of thousands of clones, about four fifths of them seen only once. No infections or other immune events were documented during collection. The sample consisted of blood. The receptor was isolated from a person between 18 and 69 years old in good health.

The CDR3 protein is CASSPGLAAPRGQQYF. The CDR3 DNA follows: TGTGCCAGCAGCCCGGGACTAGCGGCCCCTCGGGGCCAGCAGTACTTC. J is TRBJ2-7 and V is TRBV5-6, with 11 bases matching TRBD2. The CDR3 is 16 amino acids. Germline CDR1 and CDR2: SGHDT and YYEEEE. V was clipped by 4 bases and J by 8 bases; unmatched bases: 14.